These T cell receptor beta chains were read from a single sample in a study of blood T cell repertoires in COVID-19. Assay used: immunoSEQ multiplex PCR; TCRdb lists only in-frame clones, some missing. The data show around 260,000 clones, 90% to 95% seen once. Sequencing used peripheral blood. These receptors came from a woman aged 25 to 45 with COVID-19, enrolled during active disease. CDR3s include the opening cysteine and the closing phenylalanine or tryptophan. The order of the fields is D gene, J gene, V gene, clone size, CDR3 DNA, CDR3 protein. D genes are given only for firm matches. Expanded clones are given a class, and other clones once, few, many or no size at all.

TRBD1 | TRBJ2-6 | TRBV13 | . | TGTGCCAGCAGCCCAGCTGCCTCCGGACAGGCCCTAAACGTCCTGACTTTC | CASSPAASGQALNVLTF
TRBD2 | TRBJ2-1 | TRBV7-6 | . | TGTGCCAGCAGCTTAAATGATGGCGGGAGGGCGGAGCAGTTCTTC | CASSLNDGGRAEQFF
TRBD1 | TRBJ2-7 | TRBV27 | . | TGTGCCAGCGCAGAGGCGGGACAGGGGAACTACGAGCAGTACTTC | CASAEAGQGNYEQYF
. | TRBJ2-2 | TRBV2 | . | TGTGCCAGCAATAGGCGGGGACCCAACACCGGGGAGCTGTTTTTT | CASNRRGPNTGELFF
TRBD1 | TRBJ1-6 | TRBV7-9 | . | TGTGCCAGCAGCTCTTTGACAGGGAGTTCACCCCTCCACTTT | CASSSLTGSSPLHF
. | TRBJ1-1 | TRBV7-3 | . | TGTGCCAGCAGCTTTTCGAAAGGCGGGGAGGACACTGAAGCTTTCTTT | CASSFSKGGEDTEAFF
. | TRBJ2-7 | TRBV5-1 | few | TGCGCCAGCAGCTTGGTGGGGGGGCACTCCTACGAGCAGTACTTC | CASSLVGGHSYEQYF
. | TRBJ2-7 | TRBV3-1/TRBV3-2 | . | TGTGCCAGCAGCTTGATAGCCCACGAGCAGTACTTC | CASSLIAHEQYF
. | TRBJ2-7 | TRBV2 | . | TGTGCCAGCAGCACCGGGAATCCCGCCTCCTACGAGCAGTACTTC | CASSTGNPASYEQYF
TRBD2 | TRBJ2-2 | TRBV28 | . | TGTGCCAGCCGACTAGCGGGAAGGAACACCGGGGAGCTGTTTTTT | CASRLAGRNTGELFF
. | TRBJ2-1 | TRBV29-1 | . | TGCAGCGTTGAAGGACAGCCTAATGAGCAGTTCTTC | CSVEGQPNEQFF
. | TRBJ1-2 | TRBV28 | . | TGTGCCAGCCGGCGGGTAGGCTACACCTTC | CASRRVGYTF
TRBD1 | TRBJ1-2 | TRBV18 | . | TGTGCCAGCTCTCCGGGACAGGATAACTATGGCTACACCTTC | CASSPGQDNYGYTF
TRBD1 | TRBJ1-1 | TRBV5-1 | . | TGCGCCAGCAGCCCCCCCCGGACAGGGATGGGCTGGAACACTGAAGCTTTCTTT | CASSPPRTGMGWNTEAFF
TRBD2 | TRBJ2-5 | TRBV3-1/TRBV3-2 | . | TGTGCCAGCAGCCATGCAGCGGGGAGCGAGACCCAGTACTTC | CASSHAAGSETQYF
TRBD2 | TRBJ2-5 | TRBV5-6 | once | TGTGCCAGCAGCCGCTTTTTGGCCAGCGGGAGAGGAGAGACCCAGTACTTC | CASSRFLASGRGETQYF
. | TRBJ1-2 | TRBV27 | . | TGTGCCAGCAGTTATGGCAACAACTATGGCTACACCTTC | CASSYGNNYGYTF
. | TRBJ1-2 | TRBV29-1 | . | TGCAGCGTAAAGCCGGGGACTTCCCCGGGCGGCTATGGCTACACCTTC | CSVKPGTSPGGYGYTF
. | TRBJ1-5 | TRBV6-5 | . | TGTGCCAGCAGAAAAGGGAGTTTCCAGCCCCAGCATTTT | CASRKGSFQPQHF
. | TRBJ1-2 | TRBV25-1 | once | TGTGCCAGCAGTGAATTGGAGGGCTATGGCTACACCTTC | CASSELEGYGYTF
. | TRBJ1-1 | TRBV27 | . | TGTGCCAGCACTCCCGGATGGGGGAGGATGAACACTGAAGCTTTCTTT | CASTPGWGRMNTEAFF
TRBD1 | TRBJ1-2 | TRBV27 | . | TGTGCCAGCAGTTCGGGACAGGGGACGTTGACTGGCTACACCTTC | CASSSGQGTLTGYTF
. | TRBJ1-1 | TRBV23-1 | . | TGCGCCAGCAGTCACTTTAAGAACACTGAAGCTTTCTTT | CASSHFKNTEAFF
TRBD2 | TRBJ2-1 | TRBV9 | . | TGTGCCAGCAGCCCATGGACTAGCCGGGATGAGCAGTTCTTC | CASSPWTSRDEQFF
TRBD1 | TRBJ2-2 | TRBV4-2 | . | TGTGCCAGCAGCCCTAGACAGGGAGCGAACACCGGGGAGCTGTTTTTT | CASSPRQGANTGELFF
TRBD1 | TRBJ1-1 | TRBV29-1 | . | TGCAGCGCAGAAGGACAGGTGGAGGGAGCTTTCTTT | CSAEGQVEGAFF
TRBD2 | TRBJ2-2 | TRBV27 | few | TGTGCCAGCAGTTCCCGACTAGCGATAGTTGCCGGGGAGCTGTTTTTT | CASSSRLAIVAGELFF
. | TRBJ1-5 | TRBV25-1 | . | TGTGCCAGCAGTGAATCGGGACAGCCCCAGCATTTT | CASSESGQPQHF
. | TRBJ1-5 | TRBV15 | . | TGTGCCACCAGCCCTTTGGCGGGGGATCAGCCCCAGCATTTT | CATSPLAGDQPQHF
. | TRBJ2-5 | TRBV14 | . | TGTGCCAGCAGCATACGGGAGACCCAGTACTTC | CASSIRETQYF
. | TRBJ1-1 | TRBV9 | few | TGTGCCAGCAGCGTAGATCATCAGGGGCCTGGCACTGAAGCTTTCTTT | CASSVDHQGPGTEAFF
TRBD2 | TRBJ2-7 | TRBV6-2/TRBV6-3 | . | TGTGCCAGCAGTCGTACTAGCGGGAGCTTTGGCGAGCAGTACTTC | CASSRTSGSFGEQYF
TRBD2 | TRBJ2-7 | TRBV3-1/TRBV3-2 | . | TGTGCCAGCAGCCGACTAGCGTGGAAGGGGGACGAGCAGTACTTC | CASSRLAWKGDEQYF
TRBD1 | TRBJ1-1 | TRBV10-3 | . | TGTGCCATCAGTGGGAGGGGACAGGGGGCCATGATTCGTGAAGCTTTCTTT | CAISGRGQGAMIREAFF
TRBD1 | TRBJ1-2 | TRBV18 | . | TGTGCCAGCTCACTCCAGGGGGCCCTAAACTATGGCTACACCTTC | CASSLQGALNYGYTF